This TCR beta chain emerged from a study of T cell repertoires in MIS-A myocarditis. Clones were read by immunoSEQ multiplex PCR, and TCRdb kept only the in-frame ones, dropping some. The sample lists roughly 14,000 clones; roughly 74% were seen once. Germline assignment: CDR1 SEHNR and CDR2 FQNEAQ (reference sequence). The CDR3 is 13 residues long. Trimming cost V 6 bases and J 4 bases, with 11 bases left between them. The chain couples TRBV7-9 to TRBJ2-3; D is possibly TRBD2 (6 bases). Sequencing was carried out using left ventricle heart tissue obtained at autopsy. This TCR was sampled from a man aged 18 to 29 with fulminant myocarditis from multisystem inflammatory syndrome in adults (MIS-A) after COVID-19. The CDR3 nucleotides are TGTGCCAGCAGTCTCGGAGGGCCAGATACGCAGTATTTT. It codes for CASSLGGPDTQYF.